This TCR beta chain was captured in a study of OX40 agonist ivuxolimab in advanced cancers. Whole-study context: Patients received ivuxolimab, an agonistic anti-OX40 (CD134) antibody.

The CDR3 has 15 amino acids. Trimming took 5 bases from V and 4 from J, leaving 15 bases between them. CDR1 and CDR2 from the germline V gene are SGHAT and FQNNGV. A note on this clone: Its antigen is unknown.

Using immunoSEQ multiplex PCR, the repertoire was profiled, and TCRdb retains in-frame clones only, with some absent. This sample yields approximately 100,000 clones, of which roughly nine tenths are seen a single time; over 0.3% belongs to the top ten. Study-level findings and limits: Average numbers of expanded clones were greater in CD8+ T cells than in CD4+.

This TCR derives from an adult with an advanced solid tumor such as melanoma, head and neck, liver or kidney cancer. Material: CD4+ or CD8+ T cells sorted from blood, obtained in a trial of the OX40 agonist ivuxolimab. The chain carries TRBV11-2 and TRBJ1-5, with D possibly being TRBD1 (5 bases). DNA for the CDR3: TGTGCCAGCAGCCGGGCGGGGGGGGATAATCAGCCCCAGCATTTT. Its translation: CASSRAGGDNQPQHF.